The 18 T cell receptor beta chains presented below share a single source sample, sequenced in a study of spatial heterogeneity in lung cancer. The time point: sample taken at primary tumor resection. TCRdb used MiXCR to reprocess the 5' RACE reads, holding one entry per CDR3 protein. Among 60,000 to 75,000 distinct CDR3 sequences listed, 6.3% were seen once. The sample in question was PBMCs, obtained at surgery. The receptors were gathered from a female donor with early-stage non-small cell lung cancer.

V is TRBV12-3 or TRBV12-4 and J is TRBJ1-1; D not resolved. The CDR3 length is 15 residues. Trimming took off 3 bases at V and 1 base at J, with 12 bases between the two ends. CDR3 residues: CASSLPKSWNTEAFF. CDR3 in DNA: TGTGCCAGCAGTTTGCCCAAGTCTTGGAACACTGAAGCTTTCTTT.

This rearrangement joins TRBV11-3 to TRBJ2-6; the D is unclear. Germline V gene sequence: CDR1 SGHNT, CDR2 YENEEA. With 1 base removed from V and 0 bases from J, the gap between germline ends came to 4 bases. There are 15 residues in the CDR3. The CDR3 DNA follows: TGTGCCAGCAGCTTAGGGCACTCTGGGGCCAACGTCCTGACTTTC. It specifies CASSLGHSGANVLTF.

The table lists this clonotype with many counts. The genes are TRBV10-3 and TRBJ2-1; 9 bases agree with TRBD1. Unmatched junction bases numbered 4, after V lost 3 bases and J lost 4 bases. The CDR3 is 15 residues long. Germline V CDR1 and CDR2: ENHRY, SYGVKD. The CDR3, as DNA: TGTGCCATCAGTGAACGACAGGGGGTGTACAATGAGCAGTTCTTC. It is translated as CAISERQGVYNEQFF.

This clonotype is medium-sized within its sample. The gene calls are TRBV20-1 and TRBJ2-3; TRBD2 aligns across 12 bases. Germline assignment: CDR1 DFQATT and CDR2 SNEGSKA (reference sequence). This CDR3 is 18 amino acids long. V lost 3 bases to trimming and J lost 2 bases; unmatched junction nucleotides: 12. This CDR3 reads CSARILAGGGGPTDTQYF. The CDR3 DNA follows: TGCAGTGCTAGGATCCTAGCGGGAGGGGGAGGCCCCACAGATACGCAGTATTTT.

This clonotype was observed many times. The CDR3: CASSLYSGANVLTF. CDR3 DNA sequence: TGTGCCAGCAGTCTTTACTCTGGGGCCAACGTCCTGACTTTC. The chain couples TRBV2 to TRBJ2-6; unclear D gene. This CDR3 comprises 14 residues. From germline, CDR1 is SNHLY and CDR2 FYNNEI. Between the trimmed V and J ends, which lost 5 bases and 0 bases, there was a span of 5 bases. The full variable domain, with the rest looked up from reference TRBV2 and TRBJ2-6, is EPEVTQTPSHQVTQMGQEVILRCVPISNHLYFYWYRQILGQKVEFLVSFYNNEISEKSEIFDDQFSVERPDGSNFTLKIRSTKLEDSAMYFCASSLYSGANVLTFGAGSRLTVL.

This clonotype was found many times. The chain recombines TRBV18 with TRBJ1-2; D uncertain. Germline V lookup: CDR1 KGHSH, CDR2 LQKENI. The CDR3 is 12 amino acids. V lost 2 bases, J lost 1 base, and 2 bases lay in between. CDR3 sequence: CASSPDNYGYTF. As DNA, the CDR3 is TGTGCCAGCTCACCAGATAACTATGGCTACACCTTC.

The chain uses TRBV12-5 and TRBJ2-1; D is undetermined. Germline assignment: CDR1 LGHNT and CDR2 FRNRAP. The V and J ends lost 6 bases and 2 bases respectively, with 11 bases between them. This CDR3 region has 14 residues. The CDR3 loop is CASGVSRPYNEQFF. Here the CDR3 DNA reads TGTGCTAGTGGGGTTAGTAGGCCCTACAATGAGCAGTTCTTC. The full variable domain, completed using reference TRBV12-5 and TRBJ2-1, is DARVTQTPRHKVTEMGQEVTMRCQPILGHNTVFWYRQTMMQGLELLAYFRNRAPLDDSGMPKDRFSAEMPDATLATLKIQPSEPRDSAVYFCASGVSRPYNEQFFGPGTRLTVL.

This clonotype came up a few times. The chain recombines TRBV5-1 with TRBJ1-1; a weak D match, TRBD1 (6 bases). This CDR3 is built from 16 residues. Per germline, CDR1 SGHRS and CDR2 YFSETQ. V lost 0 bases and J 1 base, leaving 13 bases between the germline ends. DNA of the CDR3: TGCGCCAGCAGCTTGGGGGTGAACAGGGAGAACACTGAAGCTTTCTTT. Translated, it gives CASSLGVNRENTEAFF.

In DNA form, the CDR3 reads TGTGCCAGCAGAAGCCGGGACTTCCGTGACACTGAAGCTTTCTTT. This sequence encodes CASRSRDFRDTEAFF. The J gene is TRBJ1-1, the V gene TRBV6-2 or TRBV6-3; D is possibly TRBD1 (5 bases). The CDR3 covers 15 residues. V lost 6 bases, J lost 3 bases, and 17 bases lay in between. Germline values: CDR1 MNHEY, CDR2 SVGEGT.

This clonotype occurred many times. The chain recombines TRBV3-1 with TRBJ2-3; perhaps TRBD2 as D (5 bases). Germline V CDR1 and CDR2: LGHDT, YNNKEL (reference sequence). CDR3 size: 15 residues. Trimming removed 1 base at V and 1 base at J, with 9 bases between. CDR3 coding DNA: TGTGCCAGCAGCCAAGGGGGAGACGGCACAGATACGCAGTATTTT. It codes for CASSQGGDGTDTQYF.

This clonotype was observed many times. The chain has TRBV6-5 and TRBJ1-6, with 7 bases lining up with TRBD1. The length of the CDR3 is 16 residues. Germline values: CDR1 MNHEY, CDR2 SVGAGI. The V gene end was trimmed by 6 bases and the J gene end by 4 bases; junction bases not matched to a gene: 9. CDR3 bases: TGTGCCAGCAGAAAGGGGCCGGGACAGTATAATTCACCCCTCCACTTT. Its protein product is CASRKGPGQYNSPLHF.

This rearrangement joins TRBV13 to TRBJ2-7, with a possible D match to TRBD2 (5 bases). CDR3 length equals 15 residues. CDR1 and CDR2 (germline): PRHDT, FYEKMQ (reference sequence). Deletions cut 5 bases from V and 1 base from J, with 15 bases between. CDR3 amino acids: CASSPEEFRSYEQYV. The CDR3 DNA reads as TGTGCCAGCAGCCCGGAGGAGTTCCGGTCCTACGAGCAGTACGTC.

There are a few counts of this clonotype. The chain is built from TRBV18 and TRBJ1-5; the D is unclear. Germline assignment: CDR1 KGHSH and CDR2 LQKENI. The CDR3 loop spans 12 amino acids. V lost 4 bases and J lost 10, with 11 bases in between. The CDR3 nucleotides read TGTGCCAGCTCACTGCCCCCACAACCCCAGCATTTT. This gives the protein CASSLPPQPQHF. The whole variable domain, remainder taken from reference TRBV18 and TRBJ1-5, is NAGVMQNPRHLVRRRGQEARLRCSPMKGHSHVYWYRQLPEEGLKFMVYLQKENIIDESGMPKERFSAEFPKEGPSILRIQQVVRGDSAAYFCASSLPPQPQHFGDGTRLSIL.

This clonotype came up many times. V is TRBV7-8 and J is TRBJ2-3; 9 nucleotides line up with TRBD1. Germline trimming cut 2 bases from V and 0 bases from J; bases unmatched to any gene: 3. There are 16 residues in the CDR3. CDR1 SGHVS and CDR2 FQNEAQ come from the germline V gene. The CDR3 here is CASSLWGTGSTDTQYF. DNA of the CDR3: TGTGCCAGCAGCTTATGGGGGACAGGGAGCACAGATACGCAGTATTTT.

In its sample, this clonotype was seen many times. CDR3 protein: CSASLAGGYNEQFF. The CDR3 DNA sequence: TGCAGTGCTAGTCTAGCGGGGGGGTACAATGAGCAGTTCTTC. The chain has TRBV20-1 and TRBJ2-1; 12 positions match TRBD2. This CDR3 spans 14 amino acids. The germline V gene has CDR1 DFQATT and CDR2 SNEGSKA (reference sequence). J gave up 4 bases and V 3 bases, and 1 base lay outside the gene matches.

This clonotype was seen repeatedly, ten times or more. CDR3 DNA: TGTGCCAGCAGCCAATCCAAGACAGGAGGCGGCTACACCTTC. Encoded protein: CASSQSKTGGGYTF. J is TRBJ1-2 and V is TRBV14, with D possibly TRBD1 on 6 matching bases. The germline V and J ends were trimmed by 2 bases and 8 bases, with 15 bases remaining between them. This CDR3 spans 14 amino acids. CDR1 SGHDN and CDR2 FVKESK come from the germline V gene.

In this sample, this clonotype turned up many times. The CDR3 nucleotides read TGTGCCAGCAGCACCGGGACTAGCGGCTACGAGCAGTACTTC. As protein: CASSTGTSGYEQYF. V usage is TRBV7-8 and J usage is TRBJ2-7, with 11 bases aligning to TRBD2. CDR3 length equals 14 residues. J gave up 3 bases and V 5 bases, and 3 bases lay outside the gene matches. Germline CDR1 and CDR2: SGHVS and FQNEAQ.

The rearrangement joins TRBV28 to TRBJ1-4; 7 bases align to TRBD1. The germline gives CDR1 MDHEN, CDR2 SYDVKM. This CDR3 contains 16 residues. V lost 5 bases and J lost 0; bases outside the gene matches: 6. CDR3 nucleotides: TGTGCCAGCAGTACACAGGGGCTTGCAACTAATGAAAAACTGTTTTTT. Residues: CASSTQGLATNEKLFF.